The clone carrying this T cell receptor beta chain showed up many times. Amplification yielded TCR beta CDR3 regions, with RNA transcripts as the source. TCR CDR3 underwent first-round RT-PCR with the HTBI primer set. TCRdb ran MiXCR on the multiplex PCR reads and lists one entry per CDR3 protein. The sample carries approximately 400,000 distinct CDR3 sequences, 15% to 20% recorded once. CDR3 length: 15 amino acids. Losses at the gene ends were 3 bases for V and 3 bases for J; bases not matched to a gene: 2. Germline CDR1 LGHDT, CDR2 YNNKEL (reference sequence). These data come from a study of T cells in Graves' hyperthyroidism and ophthalmopathy.

Specimen: blood. This chain links TRBV3-1 with TRBJ2-1, with 10 bases aligning to TRBD1. This clonotype was obtained from a man younger than 35 with Graves' ophthalmopathy. CDR3 in amino acids: CASSQGQGNYNEQFF. CDR3 bases: TGTGCCAGCAGCCAGGGACAGGGGAACTACAATGAGCAGTTCTTC.